What follows describes a single T cell receptor (beta chain). This specimen comes from a study of cytomegalovirus exposure and HLA in healthy donors. The CDR3 runs 16 residues. Germline values: CDR1 ENHRY, CDR2 SYGVKD. The V end lost 6 bases, the J end lost 5 bases, and 20 bases lay between the germline ends. The PCR contained 60 Vbeta and 13 Jbeta primers. Sequenced by immunoSEQ multiplex PCR; TCRdb stores in-frame clones only, minus some. The sample contains about 150,000 clones, over 70% of which appear only once. The chain uses TRBV10-3 and TRBJ1-5; D might be TRBD1 (5 bases). The receptor was isolated from a woman between 40 and 55 years old in good health and CMV-seropositive. The sample comprised PBMCs. CDR3 residues: CAISPTDSGVDQPQHF. CDR3 in DNA: TGTGCCATCAGCCCGACAGATTCGGGGGTAGATCAGCCCCAGCATTTT.